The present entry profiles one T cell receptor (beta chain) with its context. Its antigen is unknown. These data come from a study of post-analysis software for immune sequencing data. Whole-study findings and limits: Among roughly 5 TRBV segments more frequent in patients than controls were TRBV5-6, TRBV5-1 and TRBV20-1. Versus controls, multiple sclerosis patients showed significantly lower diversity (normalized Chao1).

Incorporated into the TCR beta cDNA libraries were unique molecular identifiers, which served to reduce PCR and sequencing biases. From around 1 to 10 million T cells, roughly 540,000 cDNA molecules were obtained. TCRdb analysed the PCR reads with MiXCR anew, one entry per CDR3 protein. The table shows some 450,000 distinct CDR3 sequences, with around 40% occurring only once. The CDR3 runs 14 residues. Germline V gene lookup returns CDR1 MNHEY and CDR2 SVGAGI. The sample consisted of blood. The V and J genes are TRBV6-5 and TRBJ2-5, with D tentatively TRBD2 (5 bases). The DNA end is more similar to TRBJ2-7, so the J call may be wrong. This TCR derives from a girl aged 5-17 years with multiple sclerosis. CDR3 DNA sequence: TGTGCCAGCAGGCAGACCGGGATCAACTACGAGCAGTACTTC. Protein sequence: CASRQTGINYEQYF.